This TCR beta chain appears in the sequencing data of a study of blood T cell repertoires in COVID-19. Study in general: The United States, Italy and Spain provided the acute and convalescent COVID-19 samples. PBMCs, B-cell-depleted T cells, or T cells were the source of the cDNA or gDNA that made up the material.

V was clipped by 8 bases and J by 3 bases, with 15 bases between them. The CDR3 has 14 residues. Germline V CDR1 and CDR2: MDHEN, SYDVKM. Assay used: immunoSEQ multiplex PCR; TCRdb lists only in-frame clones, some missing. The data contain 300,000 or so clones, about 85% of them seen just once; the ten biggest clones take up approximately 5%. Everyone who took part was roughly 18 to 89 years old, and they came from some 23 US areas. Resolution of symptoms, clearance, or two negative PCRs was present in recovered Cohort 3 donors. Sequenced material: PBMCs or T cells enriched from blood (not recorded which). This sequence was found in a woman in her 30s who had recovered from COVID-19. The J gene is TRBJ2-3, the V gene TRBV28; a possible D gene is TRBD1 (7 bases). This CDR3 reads CASSRQGGTDTQYF. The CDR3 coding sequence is TGTGCCAGCTCAAGACAGGGAGGAACAGATACGCAGTATTTT. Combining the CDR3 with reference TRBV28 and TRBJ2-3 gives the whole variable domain DVKVTQSSRYLVKRTGEKVFLECVQDMDHENMFWYRQDPGLGLRLIYFSYDVKMKEKGDIPEGYSVSREKKERFSLILESASTNQTSMYLCASSRQGGTDTQYFGPGTRLTVL.